The next 2 T cell receptor beta chains were all read from a single sample in a study of blood T cells in healthy people across ages. With a J-beta primer mix and a sample-barcoded 5' primer, a second PCR ran about 7 to 12 cycles. TCRdb reprocessed the 5' RACE reads via MiXCR and lists one record per CDR3 protein. The table shows around 1,800,000 distinct CDR3 sequences, with approximately 40% occurring only once. Sequencing was carried out using blood. These receptors all stem from a human donor in good health.

The table lists this clonotype with a few counts. This chain connects TRBV6-6 to TRBJ1-1; D perhaps matches TRBD1 (6 bases). Between the trimmed V and J ends, which lost 5 bases and 4 bases, there was a span of 11 bases. This CDR3 is built from 13 residues. Germline CDR1 and CDR2: MNHNY and SVGAGI (reference sequence). This CDR3 is CASSQQGPTEAFF. The CDR3, as DNA: TGTGCCAGCAGTCAACAGGGACCCACTGAAGCTTTCTTT.

The chain employs TRBV5-1 and TRBJ2-4; TRBD1 matches at 10 bases. TRBJ2-7 matches the DNA end more closely, so the J call is doubtful. Germline CDR1 and CDR2: SGHRS and YFSETQ. The CDR3 loop spans 14 amino acids. CDR3 in DNA: TGCGCCAGCAGCCGAGGACAGGGGGACGACGAGCAGTACTTC. It encodes CASSRGQGDDEQYF.